These 24 T cell receptor beta chains were all obtained from the same sample, sequenced in a study of shared clonotypes between healthy human individuals. Clones were sequenced by immunoSEQ multiplex PCR, and TCRdb holds only the in-frame ones, with some missing. The sample has about 1.1 million clones; 60% to 80% are singletons. Sequencing was performed on memory CD4+ T cells from PBMCs. Indicated subset: CD45RA-negative fraction. The receptor set was obtained from a man younger than 35 in good health. Some clones in this sample may be carry-over from other donors' samples.

This clone showed up many times. V and J are TRBV18 and TRBJ2-2; 8 bases match TRBD2. Germline V gives CDR1 KGHSH, CDR2 LQKENI. The CDR3 is made up of 15 amino acids. J lost 6 bases, V lost 4 bases, and 7 bases had no gene match. CDR3: CASSQSGSGAGELFF. As DNA, the CDR3 is TGTGCCAGCTCACAAAGCGGGAGTGGAGCCGGGGAGCTGTTTTTT.

The V call is TRBV11-2, the J call TRBJ1-3; maybe TRBD1 (6 bases). The V gene's germline CDR1 is SGHAT and CDR2 FQNNGV. Trimming cost V 5 bases and J 0 bases, with 11 bases left between them. The CDR3 runs to 15 residues. DNA for the CDR3: TGTGCCAGCAGCCCTCTCAGGGGCTCTGGAAACACCATATATTTT. Translation: CASSPLRGSGNTIYF.

V is TRBV5-1 and J is TRBJ1-1; D unclear. V lost 6 bases and J lost 1, with 10 bases in between. The CDR3 length is 13 residues. The germline V gene has CDR1 SGHRS and CDR2 YFSETQ. The CDR3 protein is CASTREPNTEAFF. CDR3 coding DNA: TGCGCCAGCACCCGGGAGCCGAACACTGAAGCTTTCTTT.

V is TRBV10-3 and J is TRBJ2-3; TRBD1 or TRBD2 may be the D gene (7 bases each). This CDR3 has 14 amino acids. V lost 7 bases, J lost 4 bases, and 15 bases lay in between. Germline CDR1 is ENHRY and CDR2 is SYGVKD. The CDR3 spells CAIMSQGGADTQYF. CDR3 nucleotide sequence: TGTGCCATCATGAGTCAGGGGGGGGCAGATACGCAGTATTTT.

V and J are TRBV29-1 and TRBJ2-5, with D hard to call. Germline CDR1 and CDR2: SQVTM and ANQGSEA. The CDR3 totals 10 residues. Trimming cost V 5 bases and J 5 bases, with 6 bases left between them. Written as DNA, the CDR3 is TGCAGCGTTTTAATTGAGACCCAGTACTTC. This encodes CSVLIETQYF.

Only a few counts were recorded for this clone. The CDR3 here is CASSPNTGNQPQHF. The CDR3 DNA is TGTGCCAGCTCACCAAACACAGGCAATCAGCCCCAGCATTTT. The V and J genes are TRBV18 and TRBJ1-5; unclear D gene. V lost 2 bases, J lost 2 bases, and 7 bases lay in between. Germline CDR1 KGHSH, CDR2 LQKENI. The CDR3 spans 14 residues.

This clone occurred a few times. The rearrangement joins TRBV5-4 to TRBJ1-2; possibly TRBD1 for D (5 bases). The CDR3 has 11 amino acids. CDR1 and CDR2 (germline): SGHNT, YYREEE (reference sequence). V was pared by 4 bases and J by 8 bases, with 9 bases between. The CDR3 nucleotides are TGTGCCAGCAGCGGGACGGGAGGCTACACCTTC. Its protein product is CASSGTGGYTF.

V is TRBV30 and J is TRBJ2-7; D is ambiguous. The CDR3 extends over 11 amino acids. Germline CDR1 is GTSNPN and CDR2 is SVGIG (reference sequence). Deletions cut 3 bases from V and 6 bases from J, with 9 bases between. The CDR3 nucleotides are TGTGCCTGGAGGGTAGACCTCGAGCAGTACTTC. It translates to CAWRVDLEQYF.

The chain combines TRBV15 with TRBJ2-7, with D uncertain. Per germline, CDR1 LNHNV and CDR2 YYDKDF (reference sequence). V dropped 3 bases and J dropped 2 bases, with 8 bases sitting between them. The CDR3 has 13 residues. The CDR3 reads CATSRGSTYEQYF. The CDR3 coding sequence is TGTGCCACCAGCAGGGGCTCCACCTACGAGCAGTACTTC.

This rearrangement joins TRBV7-2 to TRBJ2-1; D could derive from TRBD1 or TRBD2 (5 bases each). Germline V gene lookup returns CDR1 SGHTA and CDR2 FQGNSA. Trimming took off 6 bases at V and 12 bases at J, with 24 bases between the two ends. The CDR3 runs 15 residues. CDR3 sequence: CASSYTGTPNRGQFF. The CDR3 bases are TGTGCCAGCAGTTATACCGGGACCCCCAACCGGGGGCAGTTCTTC.

The chain joins TRBV5-1 to TRBJ2-3; no clear D. CDR3 length: 15 residues. With 0 bases removed from V and 0 bases from J, the gap between germline ends came to 8 bases. In germline, CDR1 is SGHRS, CDR2 YFSETQ. The CDR3 DNA reads as TGCGCCAGCAGCTTGGGGGAATCTAGCACAGATACGCAGTATTTT. It translates to CASSLGESSTDTQYF.

This chain joins TRBV5-1 and TRBJ2-2, with D unclear. Germline V gene data show CDR1 as SGHRS and CDR2 as YFSETQ. The CDR3 spans 15 residues. The V and J ends lost 2 bases and 6 bases respectively, with 14 bases between them. The CDR3 spells CASSLDSTRAGELFF. DNA of the CDR3: TGCGCCAGCAGCTTAGATTCAACAAGGGCCGGGGAGCTGTTTTTT.

The rearrangement links TRBV7-2 to TRBJ2-7; no firm D call. Trimming shortened V by 5 bases and J by 6 bases, and 17 bases separated the two germline ends. The CDR3 sequence is 14 residues long. Germline V CDR1 and CDR2: SGHTA, FQGNSA. CDR3 amino acids: CASSEGPSYPEQYF. The CDR3 nucleotides are TGTGCCAGCAGCGAAGGCCCGTCATATCCCGAGCAGTACTTC.

This clone has ten or more counts. The same CDR3 can be traced to other DNA sequences in this sample. This CDR3 is CSVGTGTEQYF. CDR3 nucleotides: TGCAGCGTGGGGACAGGGACCGAGCAGTACTTC. The chain uses TRBV29-1 and TRBJ2-7; 9 nucleotides agree with TRBD1. V trimming: 6 bases; J trimming: 6 bases; junction bases outside the gene matches: 3. The CDR3 is 11 amino acids. Looked up from germline, CDR1 is SQVTM and CDR2 is ANQGSEA.

V usage is TRBV5-6 and J usage is TRBJ2-3; D call uncertain. Trimming left V 1 base short and J 0 bases short, with 6 bases between. The germline V gene encodes CDR1 SGHDT and CDR2 YYEEEE. This CDR3 has 14 residues. Here the CDR3 DNA reads TGTGCCAGCAGCTTGAGCTCTAGCACAGATACGCAGTATTTT. Protein sequence: CASSLSSSTDTQYF.

The chain recombines TRBV10-3 with TRBJ2-1, with TRBD2 matching 8 bases. With 0 bases clipped from V and 6 bases from J, the junction kept 10 bases outside the gene matches. Looked up from germline, CDR1 is ENHRY and CDR2 is SYGVKD. The CDR3 covers 17 residues. CDR3 loop: CAISESRGLDDFNEQFF. CDR3 nucleotides: TGTGCCATCAGTGAGTCTCGGGGACTAGACGACTTCAATGAGCAGTTCTTC.

This clone was detected only a few times. Other nucleotide sequences from this sample produce the same CDR3. This chain connects TRBV20-1 to TRBJ2-1; no clear D gene. The V gene lost 6 bases and the J gene lost 7 bases, with 7 bases spanning the gap. The CDR3 sequence is 10 residues long. Germline assignment: CDR1 DFQATT and CDR2 SNEGSKA (reference sequence). The CDR3 nucleotides read TGCAGTGCCCTGGTAAATGAGCAGTTCTTC. Amino acids: CSALVNEQFF.

The chain couples TRBV6-1 to TRBJ2-3, with D perhaps being TRBD1 or TRBD2 (6 bases each). The germline CDR1 and CDR2 sequences are MNHNS and SASEGT. V was trimmed by 1 base and J by 3 bases, leaving 14 bases between them. CDR3 length: 16 amino acids. The CDR3 loop is CASSEVRGQRTDTQYF. CDR3 sequence (DNA): TGTGCCAGCAGTGAAGTGCGGGGACAAAGGACAGATACGCAGTATTTT.

V is TRBV10-1 and J is TRBJ2-7; 7 bases agree with TRBD1. There are 13 residues in the CDR3. J lost 6 bases, V lost 3 bases, and 5 bases had no gene match. The germline V gene encodes CDR1 WNHNN and CDR2 SYGVQD (reference sequence). The CDR3 DNA reads as TGCGCCAGCAGTGAAGTGACAGGGACCGAGCAGTACTTC. Amino acid sequence: CASSEVTGTEQYF.

Comment on this clone: A much larger clone is a single base away; this may be a read error. The chain is built from TRBV10-2 and TRBJ2-7, with TRBD2 as a possible D gene (6 bases). Germline V CDR1 and CDR2: WSHSY, SAAADI. CDR3 length: 17 residues. In DNA form, the CDR3 reads TGCGCCAGCAGTGAGGCCCTGGGGTGGGCGGGAACCTACGAGCAGTGCTTC. Residues: CASSEALGWAGTYEQCF.

Only a few counts were recorded for this clone. The DNA of the CDR3 is TGCAGCGTTGACACGTACAATGAGCAGTTCTTC. The encoded protein is CSVDTYNEQFF. This chain links TRBV29-1 with TRBJ2-1; D remains ambiguous. From germline, CDR1 is SQVTM and CDR2 ANQGSEA. Deletions cut 3 bases from V and 4 bases from J, with 4 bases between. CDR3 size: 11 residues.

The CDR3 loop is CATGAGGPNVNTEAFF. The CDR3, as DNA: TGTGCTACAGGGGCGGGGGGCCCAAACGTGAACACTGAAGCTTTCTTT. V and J are TRBV5-4 and TRBJ1-1; 7 bases line up with TRBD1. This CDR3 spans 16 amino acids. Germline lookup yields CDR1 SGHNT and CDR2 YYREEE (reference sequence).

V usage is TRBV5-1 and J usage is TRBJ2-7; 15 bases fit TRBD2. The trim removed 3 bases at V and 0 bases at J, leaving 7 bases unmatched. The germline V gene has CDR1 SGHRS and CDR2 YFSETQ. The CDR3 consists of 18 residues. The CDR3 here is CASSWGLAGGSGSYEQYF. CDR3 DNA sequence: TGCGCCAGCAGCTGGGGACTAGCGGGAGGTTCGGGCTCCTACGAGCAGTACTTC.

The gene calls are TRBV5-1 and TRBJ1-3; D call uncertain. V was pared by 3 bases and J by 4 bases, with 14 bases between. The CDR3 extends over 15 amino acids. The V gene's germline CDR1 is SGHRS and CDR2 YFSETQ. In DNA, the CDR3 is TGCGCCAGCAGCTCGACTGGGGATGCCGGAAACACCATATATTTT. The encoded protein is CASSSTGDAGNTIYF.